The source of this T cell receptor beta chain is a study of blood T cell repertoires in COVID-19. Turning to the study itself: COVID-19 samples collected from the United States, Italy and Spain covered acute and convalescent phases. PBMCs, B-cell-depleted T cells, or T cells were the source of the cDNA or gDNA that made up the material.

Original analysis: Estimation of nucleated cell counts was performed using reference gene primer amplification. Produced via immunoSEQ multiplex PCR; TCRdb's table is partial and in-frame only. The V and J calls and clone size come from that table; D and trimming were worked out from the DNA. The table includes about 330,000 clones, roughly 85% detected once. V was pared by 9 bases and J by 8 bases, with 20 bases between. The CDR3 is 14 amino acids. Germline values: CDR1 LNHDA, CDR2 SQIVND (reference sequence). There are a few counts of this clone. J is TRBJ1-3 and V is TRBV19; D gene ambiguous. Sequenced material: peripheral blood. The sequence came from a human donor in a cohort sampled during active COVID-19. The CDR3 bases are TGTGCCAGCCGCTGGCGTGACACCCACGACACCATATATTTT. It translates to CASRWRDTHDTIYF.